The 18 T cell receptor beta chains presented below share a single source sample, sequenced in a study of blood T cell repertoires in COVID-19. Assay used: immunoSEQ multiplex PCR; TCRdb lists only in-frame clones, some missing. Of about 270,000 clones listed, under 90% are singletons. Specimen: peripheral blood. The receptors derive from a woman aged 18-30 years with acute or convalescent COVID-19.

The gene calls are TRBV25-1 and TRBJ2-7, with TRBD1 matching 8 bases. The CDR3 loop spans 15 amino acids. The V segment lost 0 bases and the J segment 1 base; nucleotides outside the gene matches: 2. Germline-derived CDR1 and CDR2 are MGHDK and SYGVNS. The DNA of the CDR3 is TGTGCCAGCAGTGAATATCGGGACAGGTCCTACGAGCAGTACTTC. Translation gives CASSEYRDRSYEQYF.

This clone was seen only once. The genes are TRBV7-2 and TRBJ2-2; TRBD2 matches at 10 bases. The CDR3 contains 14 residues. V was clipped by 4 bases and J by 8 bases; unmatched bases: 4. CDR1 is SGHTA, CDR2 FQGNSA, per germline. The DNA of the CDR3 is TGTGCCAGCAGCTCCCTAGCGGGAGCTGGGGAGCTGTTTTTT. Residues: CASSSLAGAGELFF.

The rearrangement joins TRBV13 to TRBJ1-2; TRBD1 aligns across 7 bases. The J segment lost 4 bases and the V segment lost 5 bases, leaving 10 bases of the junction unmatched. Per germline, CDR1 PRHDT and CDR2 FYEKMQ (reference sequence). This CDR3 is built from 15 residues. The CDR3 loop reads CASSPGGQSFYGYTF. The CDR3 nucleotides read TGTGCCAGCAGCCCCGGGGGACAGTCCTTCTATGGCTACACCTTC.

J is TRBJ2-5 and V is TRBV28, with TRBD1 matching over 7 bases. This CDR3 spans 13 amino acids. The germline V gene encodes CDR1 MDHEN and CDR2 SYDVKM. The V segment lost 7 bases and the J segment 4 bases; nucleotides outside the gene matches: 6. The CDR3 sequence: CASTVQGRETQYF. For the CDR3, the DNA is TGTGCCAGCACCGTACAGGGGAGAGAGACCCAGTACTTC.

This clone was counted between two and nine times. This chain's CDR3 is CATKVTGHYGYTF. The CDR3 nucleotides are TGTGCCACCAAGGTCACAGGCCACTATGGCTACACCTTC. This chain connects TRBV6-5 to TRBJ1-2; a weak D match, TRBD1 (5 bases). Germline CDR1 and CDR2: MNHEY and SVGAGI. The CDR3 covers 13 residues. V lost 10 bases and J lost 3, with 15 bases in between.

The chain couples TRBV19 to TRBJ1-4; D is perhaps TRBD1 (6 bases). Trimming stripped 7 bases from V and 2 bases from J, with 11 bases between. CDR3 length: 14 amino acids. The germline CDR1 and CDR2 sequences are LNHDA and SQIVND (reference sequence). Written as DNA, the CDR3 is TGTGCCAGTACGGGGGGGCGGACTAATGAAAAACTGTTTTTT. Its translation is CASTGGRTNEKLFF. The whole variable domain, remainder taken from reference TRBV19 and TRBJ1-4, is DGGITQSPKYLFRKEGQNVTLSCEQNLNHDAMYWYRQDPGQGLRLIYYSQIVNDFQKGDIAEGYSVSREKKESFPLTVTSAQKNPTAFYLCASTGGRTNEKLFFGSGTQLSVL.

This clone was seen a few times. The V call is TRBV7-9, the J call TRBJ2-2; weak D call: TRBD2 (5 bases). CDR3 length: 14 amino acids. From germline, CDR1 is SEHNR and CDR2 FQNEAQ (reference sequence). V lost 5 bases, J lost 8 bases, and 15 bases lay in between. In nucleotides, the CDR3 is TGTGCCAGCAGCCCCCGTGCTCTAGCTGGGGAGCTGTTTTTT. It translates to CASSPRALAGELFF.

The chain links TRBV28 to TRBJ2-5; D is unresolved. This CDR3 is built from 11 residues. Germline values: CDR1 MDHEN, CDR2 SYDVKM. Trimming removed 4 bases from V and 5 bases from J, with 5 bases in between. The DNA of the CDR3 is TGTGCCAGCAGTTCTAGGGAGACCCAGTACTTC. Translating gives CASSSRETQYF.

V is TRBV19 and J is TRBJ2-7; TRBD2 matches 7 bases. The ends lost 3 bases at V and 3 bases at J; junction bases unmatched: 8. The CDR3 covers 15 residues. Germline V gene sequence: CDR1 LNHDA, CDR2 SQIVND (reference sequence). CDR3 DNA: TGTGCCAGTAGTATGGTGGCGGGAGTAGACTACGAGCAGTACTTC. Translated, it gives CASSMVAGVDYEQYF.

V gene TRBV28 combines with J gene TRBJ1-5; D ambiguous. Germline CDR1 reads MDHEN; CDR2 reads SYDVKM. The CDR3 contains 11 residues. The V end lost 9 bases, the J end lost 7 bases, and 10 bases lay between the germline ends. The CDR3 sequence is CARRRGQPQHF. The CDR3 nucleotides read TGTGCCAGACGAAGAGGGCAGCCCCAGCATTTT.

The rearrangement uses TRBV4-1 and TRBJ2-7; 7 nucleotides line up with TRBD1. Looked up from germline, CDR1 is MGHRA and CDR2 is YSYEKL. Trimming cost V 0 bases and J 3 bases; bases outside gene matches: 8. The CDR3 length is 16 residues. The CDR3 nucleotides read TGCGCCAGCAGCCAAGACGGTACAGGGGCTTTCTACGAGCAGTACTTC. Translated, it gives CASSQDGTGAFYEQYF.

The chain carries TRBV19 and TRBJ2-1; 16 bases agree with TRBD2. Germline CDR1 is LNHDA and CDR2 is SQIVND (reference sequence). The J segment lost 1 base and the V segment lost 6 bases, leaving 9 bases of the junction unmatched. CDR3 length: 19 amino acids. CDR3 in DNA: TGTGCCAGTAGCCTGGGACTAGCGGGAGGGCCCTTGTCCTACAATGAGCAGTTCTTC. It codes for CASSLGLAGGPLSYNEQFF.

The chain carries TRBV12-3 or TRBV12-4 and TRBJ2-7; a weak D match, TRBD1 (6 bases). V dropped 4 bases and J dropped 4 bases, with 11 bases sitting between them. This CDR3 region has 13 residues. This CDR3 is CASSSQGQYEQYF. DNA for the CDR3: TGTGCCAGCAGTTCGCAAGGACAGTACGAGCAGTACTTC.

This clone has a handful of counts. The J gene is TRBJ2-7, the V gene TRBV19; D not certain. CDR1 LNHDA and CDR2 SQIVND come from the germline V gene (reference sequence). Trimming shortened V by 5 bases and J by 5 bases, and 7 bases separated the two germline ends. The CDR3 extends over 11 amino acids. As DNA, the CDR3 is TGTGCCAGTAGTTCACAGAACGAGCAGTACTTC. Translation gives CASSSQNEQYF.

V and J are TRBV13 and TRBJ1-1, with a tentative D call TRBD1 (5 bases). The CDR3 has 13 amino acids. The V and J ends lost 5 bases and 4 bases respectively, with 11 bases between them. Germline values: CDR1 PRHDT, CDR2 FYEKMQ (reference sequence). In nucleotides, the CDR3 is TGTGCCAGCAGCCACTCCGGGGGCACTGAAGCTTTCTTT. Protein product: CASSHSGGTEAFF.

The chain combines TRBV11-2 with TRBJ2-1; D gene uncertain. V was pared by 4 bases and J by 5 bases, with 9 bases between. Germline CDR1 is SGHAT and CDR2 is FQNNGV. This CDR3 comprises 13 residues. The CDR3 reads CASSSPSDNEQFF. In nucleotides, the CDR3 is TGTGCCAGCAGCTCCCCCTCTGACAATGAGCAGTTCTTC.

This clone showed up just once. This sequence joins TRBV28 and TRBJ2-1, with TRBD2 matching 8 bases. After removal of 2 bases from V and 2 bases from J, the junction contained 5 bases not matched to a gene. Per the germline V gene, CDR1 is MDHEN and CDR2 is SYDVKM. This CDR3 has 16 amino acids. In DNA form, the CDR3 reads TGTGCCAGCAGTTTACGAGCGGGAGCTCCCTACAATGAGCAGTTCTTC. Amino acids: CASSLRAGAPYNEQFF.

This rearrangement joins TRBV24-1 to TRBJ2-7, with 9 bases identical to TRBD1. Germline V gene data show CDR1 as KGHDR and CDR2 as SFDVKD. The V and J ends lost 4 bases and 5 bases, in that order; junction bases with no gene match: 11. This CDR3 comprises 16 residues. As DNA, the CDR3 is TGTGCCACCAGTGAAGGCGCGGGACAGGGCGTCCACGAGCAGTACTTC. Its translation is CATSEGAGQGVHEQYF.